These 11 T cell receptor beta chains were sequenced from one sample in a study of low-dose radiotherapy and immunotherapy resistance in tumors (dated by TCRdb to 2022 to 2024). The time point tag for this specimen amounts to: before trial treatment. This sample was sequenced with an Illumina HiSeq 2500. First-strand cDNA was synthesized using Superscript III and a set of TRAV- and TRBV-specific primers, so that both TCRalpha and TCRbeta chains were covered. A roughly 18-cycle PCR with Phusion amplified the TCRs, pairing a constant-region primer with the adapter that was attached to the V primers. TCRdb reanalyzed the raw reads on its own, using fastp at Q25 for trimming and MiXCR for clone calling, and kept in-frame beta chains. Each entry is one CDR3 protein sequence, shown with its most common DNA and genes. The sample table holds around 64,000 distinct CDR3 sequences, of which 26% were seen once. Roughly 6.5% of the sample goes to the ten largest clones.

The sample was PBMCs, taken before treatment. Receptor source: a male donor with rectosigmoid adenocarcinoma.

This clonotype was recorded at least ten times. The chain is built from TRBV4-1 and TRBJ2-3; D not certain. The CDR3 is made up of 13 amino acids. The V and J ends lost 6 bases and 4 bases respectively, with 11 bases between them. Per germline, CDR1 MGHRA and CDR2 YSYEKL. The CDR3: CASSSGHADTQYF. In DNA, the CDR3 is TGCGCCAGCAGTTCAGGTCATGCAGATACGCAGTATTTT.

The J gene is TRBJ1-5, the V gene TRBV12-3 or TRBV12-4; D might be TRBD1 (6 bases). This CDR3 comprises 14 residues. With 4 bases removed from V and 5 bases from J, the gap between germline ends came to 12 bases. CDR3 coding DNA: TGTGCCAGCAGTTGGGCGACAGGCGATCAGCCCCAGCATTTT. Translating it yields CASSWATGDQPQHF.

The sample holds many counts of this clonotype. V is TRBV5-1 and J is TRBJ2-4; TRBD1 might be the D (6 bases). CDR1 SGHRS and CDR2 YFSETQ come from the germline V gene. V lost 4 bases and J lost 8, with 13 bases in between. This CDR3 is 13 amino acids long. The CDR3 region has the DNA TGCGCCAGCAGCCCGGGACATTCGGACATTCAGTACTTC. It yields the protein CASSPGHSDIQYF.

This chain connects TRBV20-1 to TRBJ2-4; TRBD2 matches at 13 bases. Trimming took 2 bases from V and 8 from J; bases not matched to a gene: 3. The CDR3 has 14 residues. CDR1 DFQATT and CDR2 SNEGSKA come from the germline V gene (reference sequence). CDR3 DNA sequence: TGCAGTGCTAGACTCGGGACTAGCGGGGACATTCAGTACTTC. It yields the protein CSARLGTSGDIQYF.

This clonotype has a count of ten or more. V is TRBV11-2 and J is TRBJ2-7; 10 bases map to TRBD1. V gave up 5 bases and J gave up 5 bases; unmatched junction bases: 9. This CDR3 is built from 15 residues. The V gene's germline CDR1 is SGHAT and CDR2 FQNNGV. The CDR3 loop reads CASSPTGGGFHEQYF. DNA for the CDR3: TGTGCCAGCAGCCCGACAGGGGGCGGATTCCACGAGCAGTACTTC.

This clonotype was detected only a few times. V and J are TRBV6-2 or TRBV6-3 and TRBJ1-1; weak D call: TRBD1 (6 bases). The V gene lost 6 bases and the J gene lost 5 bases, with 19 bases spanning the gap. The CDR3 is 15 amino acids. Germline lookup yields CDR1 MNHEY and CDR2 SVGEGT. This CDR3 reads CASSPRTVVSTEAFF. CDR3 DNA sequence: TGTGCCAGCAGCCCCAGGACAGTCGTTTCGACTGAAGCTTTCTTT.

For this clonotype: This likely traces to a read error, being one base from a far larger clone. The chain is built from TRBV5-8 and TRBJ2-2; D not certain. This CDR3 spans 15 amino acids. Germline V gene lookup returns CDR1 SGHTS and CDR2 YDEGEE. The CDR3 coding sequence is TGTGTCAGCAGCCAGACCACGACGAACACCGGGGAGCTGTTTTTT. Its protein is CVSSQTTTNTGELFF.

This clonotype was seen many times. The genes are TRBV3-1 and TRBJ2-3, with D unclear. This CDR3 is 14 amino acids long. Germline CDR1 and CDR2: LGHDT and YNNKEL (reference sequence). The V and J ends lost 4 bases and 0 bases respectively, with 8 bases between them. The CDR3 loop reads CASSPQVSTDTQYF. The CDR3 DNA follows: TGTGCCAGCAGCCCCCAGGTCAGCACAGATACGCAGTATTTT.

This clonotype was observed at least ten times. One junction end disagrees with the germline gene, perhaps due to a read error. The genes are TRBV24-1 and TRBJ2-3; either TRBD1 or TRBD2 may supply D (6 bases each). CDR3 length equals 15 residues. Germline V gene lookup returns CDR1 KGHDR and CDR2 SFDVKD. CDR3 sequence reads: CATSAGHSSTNTQYF. The CDR3 DNA follows: TGTGCCACCAGCGCGGGACACTCCTCCACAAATACGCAGTATTTT.

This clonotype was counted a few times. The chain recombines TRBV2 with TRBJ2-6; maybe TRBD1 (5 bases). Germline V CDR1 and CDR2: SNHLY, FYNNEI. Trimming stripped 7 bases from V and 4 bases from J, with 11 bases between. The CDR3 contains 14 residues. The CDR3 here is CASTPGSGANVLTF. The CDR3 nucleotides read TGTGCCAGCACTCCAGGGTCGGGGGCCAACGTCCTGACTTTC.

The V call is TRBV28, the J call TRBJ1-1; the match to TRBD1 covers 9 bases. Germline CDR1 is MDHEN and CDR2 is SYDVKM. The junction had 6 bases not matched to a gene; V was cut back by 5 bases and J by 5 bases. The CDR3 spans 14 residues. The CDR3 DNA reads TGTGCCAGCAGTGTGGGACAGGGCGTTACTGAAGCTTTCTTT. It is translated as CASSVGQGVTEAFF.